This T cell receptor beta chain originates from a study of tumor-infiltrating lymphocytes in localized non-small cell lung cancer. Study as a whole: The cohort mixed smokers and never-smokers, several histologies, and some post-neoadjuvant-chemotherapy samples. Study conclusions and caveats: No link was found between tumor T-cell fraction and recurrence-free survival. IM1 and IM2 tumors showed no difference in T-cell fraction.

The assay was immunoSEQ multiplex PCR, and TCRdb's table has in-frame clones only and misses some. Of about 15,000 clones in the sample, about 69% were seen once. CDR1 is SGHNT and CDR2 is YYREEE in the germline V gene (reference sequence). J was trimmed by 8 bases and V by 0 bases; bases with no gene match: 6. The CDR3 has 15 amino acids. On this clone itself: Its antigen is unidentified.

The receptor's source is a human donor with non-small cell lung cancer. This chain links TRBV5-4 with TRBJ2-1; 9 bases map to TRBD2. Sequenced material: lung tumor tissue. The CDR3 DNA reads TGTGCCAGCAGCTTGGTGGCGGGAGGGCCAGATGAGCAGTTCTTC. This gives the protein CASSLVAGGPDEQFF.